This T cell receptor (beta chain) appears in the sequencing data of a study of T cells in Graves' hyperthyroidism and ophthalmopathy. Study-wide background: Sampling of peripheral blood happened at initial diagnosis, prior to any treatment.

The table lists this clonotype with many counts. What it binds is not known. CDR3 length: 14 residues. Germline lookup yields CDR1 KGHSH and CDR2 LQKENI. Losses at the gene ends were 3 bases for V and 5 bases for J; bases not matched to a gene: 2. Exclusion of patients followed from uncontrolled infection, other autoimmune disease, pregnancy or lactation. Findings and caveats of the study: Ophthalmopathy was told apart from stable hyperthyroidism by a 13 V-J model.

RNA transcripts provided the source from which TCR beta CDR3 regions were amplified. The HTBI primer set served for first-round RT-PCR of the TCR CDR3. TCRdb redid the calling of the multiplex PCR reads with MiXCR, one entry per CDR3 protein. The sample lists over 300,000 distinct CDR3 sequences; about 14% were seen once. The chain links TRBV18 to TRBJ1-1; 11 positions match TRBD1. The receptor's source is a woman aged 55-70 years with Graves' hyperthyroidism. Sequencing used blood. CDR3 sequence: CASSPGTGGTEAFF. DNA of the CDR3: TGTGCCAGCTCACCTGGGACAGGGGGAACTGAAGCTTTCTTT.